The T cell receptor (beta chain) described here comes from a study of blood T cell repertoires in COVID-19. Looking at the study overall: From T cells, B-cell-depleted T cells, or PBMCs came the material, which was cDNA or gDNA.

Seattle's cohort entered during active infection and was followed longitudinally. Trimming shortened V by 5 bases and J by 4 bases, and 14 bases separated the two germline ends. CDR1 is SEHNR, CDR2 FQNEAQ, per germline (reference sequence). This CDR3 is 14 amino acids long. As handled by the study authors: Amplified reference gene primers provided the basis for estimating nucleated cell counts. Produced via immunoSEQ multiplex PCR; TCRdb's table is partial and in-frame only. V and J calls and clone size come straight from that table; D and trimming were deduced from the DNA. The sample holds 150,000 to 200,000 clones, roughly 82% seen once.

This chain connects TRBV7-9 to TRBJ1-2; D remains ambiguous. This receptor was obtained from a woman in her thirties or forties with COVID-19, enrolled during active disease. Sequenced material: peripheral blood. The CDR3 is CASSPDLDVYGYTF. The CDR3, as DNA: TGTGCCAGCAGCCCCGACTTAGACGTCTATGGCTACACCTTC.